Listed below are T cell receptor beta chains from one sample, sequenced in a study of OX40 agonist ivuxolimab in advanced cancers. The repertoire was sequenced with immunoSEQ multiplex PCR; TCRdb's copy has only in-frame clones and lacks some. The sample lists over 95,000 clones; around 96% were seen once. The specimen comprised CD4+ or CD8+ T cells sorted from blood, sampled in a trial of the OX40 agonist ivuxolimab. The receptors derive from an adult with an advanced solid tumor such as melanoma, head and neck, liver or kidney cancer. The CDR3 runs from the conserved cysteine through the conserved F or W. A D gene is named only where the DNA matches it firmly. Clone size, where shown, is once, few, many, or a class for clones that have expanded.

-,-,TRBV4-2,TRBJ1-1,16,CASSQGGLGLNTEAFF,TGTGCCAGCAGCCAAGGCGGACTTGGACTCAACACTGAAGCTTTCTTT
-,-,TRBV6-5,TRBJ1-4,14,CASSYSVQNEKLFF,TGTGCCAGCAGTTACTCGGTACAGAATGAAAAACTGTTTTTT
TRBD2,once,TRBV11-3,TRBJ2-2,15,CASSSGGRGTGELFF,TGTGCCAGCAGCTCGGGGGGGCGAGGGACCGGGGAGCTGTTTTTT
-,-,TRBV5-8,TRBJ2-7,12,CASSLALNEQYF,TGTGCCAGCAGCTTGGCCTTGAACGAGCAGTACTTC
TRBD2,-,TRBV11-2,TRBJ2-5,17,CASSPPRAGEVQETQYF,TGTGCCAGCAGCCCCCCCAGAGCGGGAGAGGTACAAGAGACCCAGTACTTC
TRBD1,-,TRBV5-4,TRBJ1-6,14,CASSLGTGIIPLHF,TGTGCCAGCAGCTTGGGGACAGGGATTATACCCCTCCACTTT
-,-,TRBV7-8,TRBJ2-3,15,CASSLVVRGTDTQYF,TGTGCCAGCAGCTTAGTTGTTCGCGGCACAGATACGCAGTATTTT
TRBD2,once,TRBV19,TRBJ2-5,16,CASSIPGLASRETQYF,TGTGCCAGTAGTATACCGGGACTAGCGTCTCGAGAGACCCAGTACTTC
-,-,TRBV11-3,TRBJ1-2,15,CASSLEAGRNYGYTF,TGTGCCAGCAGCTTAGAGGCAGGGCGAAACTATGGCTACACCTTC
TRBD2,-,TRBV6-1,TRBJ2-1,15,CASSELLAGGYEQFF,TGTGCCAGCAGTGAACTGCTAGCGGGGGGTTATGAGCAGTTCTTC
-,-,TRBV15,TRBJ2-7,14,CATSRVKGTYEQYF,TGTGCCACCAGCAGAGTAAAAGGAACTTACGAGCAGTACTTC
-,-,TRBV27,TRBJ2-6,16,CASSLIGPSGANVLTF,TGTGCCAGCAGTTTAATCGGGCCCTCTGGGGCCAACGTCCTGACTTTC
TRBD1,-,TRBV19,TRBJ1-5,15,CASRTDREEYQPQHF,TGTGCCAGTAGGACTGACAGGGAGGAATATCAGCCCCAGCATTTT
-,-,TRBV19,TRBJ1-2,13,CASTPDGDTGYTF,TGTGCCAGTACCCCGGATGGGGACACGGGCTACACCTTC
-,-,TRBV19,TRBJ2-7,15,CASSIAAGPSYEQYF,TGTGCCAGTAGTATAGCGGCGGGTCCCTCCTACGAGCAGTACTTC
TRBD2,-,TRBV2,TRBJ2-7,18,CASSGLSSGGLNSYEQYF,TGTGCCAGCAGTGGACTCAGTAGCGGGGGGCTTAACTCCTACGAGCAGTACTTC
TRBD2,-,TRBV7-8,TRBJ2-2,16,CASSLETAGGTGELFF,TGTGCCAGCAGCTTAGAGACAGCGGGAGGAACCGGGGAGCTGTTTTTT
-,once,TRBV19,TRBJ2-7,14,CASSPGVSSYEQYF,TGTGCCAGTAGCCCAGGAGTAAGCTCCTACGAGCAGTACTTC
TRBD1,once,TRBV27,TRBJ1-2,15,CASSSPGQGGYGYTF,TGTGCCAGCAGTTCACCCGGACAGGGGGGCTATGGCTACACCTTC
-,-,TRBV9,TRBJ1-2,12,CASSVGGDGYTF,TGTGCCAGCAGCGTAGGAGGGGATGGCTACACCTTC
TRBD1,-,TRBV27,TRBJ1-1,16,CASSLKWTGGFTEAFF,TGTGCCAGCAGTTTAAAATGGACAGGGGGGTTCACTGAAGCTTTCTTT
TRBD1,-,TRBV4-3,TRBJ2-7,15,CASSQDWTGAYEQYF,TGCGCCAGCAGCCAAGACTGGACAGGGGCTTACGAGCAGTACTTC
-,-,TRBV2,TRBJ1-5,15,CASSEGGLVWQPQHF,TGTGCCAGCAGTGAGGGCGGCCTGGTTTGGCAGCCCCAGCATTTT
-,-,TRBV28,TRBJ2-7,14,CASSLQGRSYEQYF,TGTGCCAGCAGTTTGCAGGGCCGCTCCTACGAGCAGTACTTC
TRBD2,-,TRBV11-2,TRBJ2-5,18,CASSLLGLGGRYQETQYF,TGTGCCAGCAGCTTACTTGGTCTTGGCGGGAGGTACCAAGAGACCCAGTACTTC
TRBD1,-,TRBV27,TRBJ2-1,13,CASTKGQGNEQFF,TGTGCCAGCACGAAGGGACAGGGAAATGAGCAGTTCTTC
-,-,TRBV27,TRBJ2-1,15,CASSLSIGSHNEQFF,TGTGCCAGCAGTTTATCGATAGGATCTCACAATGAGCAGTTCTTC
TRBD2,-,TRBV19,TRBJ2-7,13,CASSRTSGGEQYF,TGTGCCAGTAGCCGGACTAGCGGGGGCGAGCAGTACTTC
TRBD2,-,TRBV4-2,TRBJ2-3,14,CASSPGREGDTQYF,TGTGCCAGCAGCCCTGGTCGGGAGGGGGATACGCAGTATTTT
-,-,TRBV29-1,TRBJ2-2,14,CSSCAQGRTGELFF,TGCAGCAGTTGCGCCCAGGGAAGAACCGGGGAGCTGTTTTTT
-,-,TRBV10-3,TRBJ2-7,11,CAISDSYEQYF,TGTGCCATCAGTGACAGCTACGAGCAGTACTTC
-,-,TRBV9,TRBJ2-3,13,CASSLEVADTQYF,TGTGCCAGCAGCCTCGAGGTGGCAGATACGCAGTATTTT
-,-,TRBV5-6,TRBJ2-5,16,CASSGDPISYQETQYF,TGTGCCAGCAGCGGGGACCCTATCTCGTACCAAGAGACCCAGTACTTC
-,-,TRBV9,TRBJ2-1,13,CASSTGPYNEQFF,TGTGCCAGCAGCACGGGACCCTACAATGAGCAGTTCTTC
TRBD2,-,TRBV28,TRBJ2-1,19,CASSFGLLGTSGRTNEQFF,TGTGCCAGCAGTTTTGGGCTCCTAGGGACTAGCGGGCGGACCAATGAGCAGTTCTTC
-,once,TRBV4-1,TRBJ1-4,15,CASSQEGVTNEKLFF,TGCGCCAGCAGCCAGGAAGGGGTGACTAATGAAAAACTGTTTTTT
-,-,TRBV2,TRBJ2-7,17,CASSEGVLGREANEQYF,TGTGCCAGCAGTGAAGGGGTTCTGGGCAGGGAAGCTAACGAGCAGTACTTC
TRBD1,-,TRBV19,TRBJ1-2,14,CASTTGVEGYGYTF,TGTGCCAGTACGACAGGGGTTGAGGGCTATGGCTACACCTTC
-,-,TRBV11-2,TRBJ1-1,12,CASSFENTEAFF,TGTGCCAGCAGCTTTGAGAACACTGAAGCTTTCTTT
TRBD1,-,TRBV7-9,TRBJ1-4,16,CASSFTLETGGEKLFF,TGTGCCAGCAGCTTTACGCTCGAGACAGGGGGGGAAAAACTGTTTTTT
TRBD1,-,TRBV9,TRBJ2-3,17,CASSPRGQAPSTDTQYF,TGTGCCAGCAGCCCCCGAGGACAGGCGCCGAGCACAGATACGCAGTATTTT
-,-,TRBV2,TRBJ2-7,12,CASSDNQYEQYF,TGTGCCAGCAGTGACAACCAATACGAGCAGTACTTC
-,-,TRBV23-1,TRBJ1-4,17,CASSQSVSGVFDEKLFF,TGCGCCAGCAGTCAATCGGTGAGCGGGGTTTTTGACGAAAAACTGTTTTTT
TRBD2,-,TRBV7-9,TRBJ2-1,12,CASSLDGGEQFF,TGTGCCAGCAGCTTAGACGGGGGGGAGCAGTTCTTC
-,-,TRBV29-1,TRBJ2-7,11,CSVEYGNEQYF,TGCAGCGTTGAGTACGGGAACGAGCAGTACTTC
TRBD2,-,TRBV5-6,TRBJ2-1,16,CASSYPDGGAGDEQFF,TGTGCCAGCAGCTACCCGGACGGGGGGGCTGGAGATGAGCAGTTCTTC
TRBD2,-,TRBV9,TRBJ2-5,15,CASSVGTSLQETQYF,TGTGCCAGCAGCGTCGGGACTAGCCTCCAAGAGACCCAGTACTTC
-,once,TRBV5-4,TRBJ1-6,15,CASSQVAGYNSPLHF,TGTGCCAGCAGCCAAGTGGCAGGTTATAATTCACCCCTCCACTTT
-,-,TRBV20-1,TRBJ2-7,11,CSGRTNYEQYF,TGCAGCGGCCGGACCAACTACGAGCAGTACTTC
TRBD1,-,TRBV13,TRBJ1-1,15,CASSPRTGRNTEAFF,TGTGCCAGCAGCCCACGGACAGGGCGGAACACTGAAGCTTTCTTT
-,-,TRBV4-1,TRBJ2-7,14,CASSQDLGFYEQYF,TGCGCCAGCAGCCAAGATCTGGGGTTCTACGAGCAGTACTTC
TRBD1,-,TRBV15,TRBJ1-5,15,CATRSRDSVYQPQHF,TGTGCCACCCGAAGCCGGGACAGCGTTTATCAGCCCCAGCATTTT
-,-,TRBV29-1,TRBJ2-7,12,CSVEQQGPEQYF,TGCAGCGTTGAACAACAGGGTCCTGAGCAGTACTTC
TRBD1,-,TRBV19,TRBJ2-7,17,CASSIKGQLYNFYEQYF,TGTGCCAGTAGTATAAAGGGACAGCTCTACAACTTCTACGAGCAGTACTTC
TRBD1,-,TRBV19,TRBJ2-3,15,CASSPGQGSTDTQYF,TGTGCCAGTTCTCCGGGACAGGGGTCCACAGATACGCAGTATTTT
-,-,TRBV28,TRBJ2-7,13,CASNSRGAYEQYF,TGTGCCAGCAACTCGAGAGGAGCCTACGAGCAGTACTTC
-,-,TRBV5-1,TRBJ2-2,15,CASSLPGPATGELFF,TGCGCCAGCAGCTTGCCAGGGCCCGCCACCGGGGAGCTGTTTTTT
-,once,TRBV6-5,TRBJ1-1,14,CASIWTVMNTEAFF,TGTGCCAGCATTTGGACAGTAATGAACACTGAAGCTTTCTTT
-,-,TRBV7-6,TRBJ2-2,15,CASSLERDMTGELFF,TGTGCCAGCAGCTTAGAGCGGGACATGACCGGGGAGCTGTTTTTT